The 12 T cell receptor beta chains below come from one sample, sequenced in a study of T cell repertoires in cytomegalovirus infection. TCRdb re-analysed the reads in MiXCR, keeping a single row per CDR3 protein. The sample includes nearly 700,000 distinct CDR3 sequences, roughly 30% seen only once; the top ten take around a sixth. These receptors' antigens are unknown. Material: cultured PBMCs, obtained from culture after CMV antigen stimulation. The receptors come from a human donor in good health (CMV status not recorded). Some clones in this sample may be carry-over from other donors' samples.

The rearrangement joins TRBV6-4 to TRBJ2-3, with D uncertain. Trimming stripped 2 bases from V and 6 bases from J, with 6 bases between. The germline CDR1 and CDR2 sequences are MRHNA and SNTAGT. CDR3 length: 12 residues. CDR3 loop: CASSDGGDTQYF. In DNA, the CDR3 is TGTGCCAGCAGTGACGGCGGCGATACGCAGTATTTT.

This clonotype was seen at least ten times. This chain connects TRBV7-2 to TRBJ2-5; D call uncertain. Looked up from germline, CDR1 is SGHTA and CDR2 is FQGNSA. The CDR3 has 12 amino acids. V was pared by 4 bases and J by 0 bases, with 3 bases between. The CDR3 DNA reads TGTGCCAGCAGCTCCTACCAAGAGACCCAGTACTTC. It codes for CASSSYQETQYF.

This clonotype was seen a few times. J is TRBJ1-1 and V is TRBV6-1, with 9 bases that match TRBD1. This CDR3 has 14 amino acids. V lost 5 bases to trimming and J lost 5 bases; unmatched junction nucleotides: 6. Germline V lookup: CDR1 MNHNS, CDR2 SASEGT. The DNA for the CDR3 is TGTGCCAGCAGTAACGGACAGGGGAGTACTGAAGCTTTCTTT. Its translation is CASSNGQGSTEAFF.

The chain recombines TRBV14 with TRBJ2-5, with 10 bases that match TRBD2. This CDR3 is 17 amino acids long. With V trimmed by 0 bases and J by 5 bases, 9 bases remained unmatched. Per the germline V gene, CDR1 is SGHDN and CDR2 is FVKESK. CDR3 loop: CASSQDTSGMYGETQYF. CDR3 sequence (DNA): TGTGCCAGCAGCCAAGATACTAGCGGGATGTATGGGGAGACCCAGTACTTC.

The table lists this clonotype with a few counts. The rearrangement joins TRBV20-1 to TRBJ1-5; TRBD1 might be the D (5 bases). Per the germline V gene, CDR1 is DFQATT and CDR2 is SNEGSKA (reference sequence). The CDR3 length is 17 residues. V was pared by 0 bases and J by 2 bases, with 17 bases between. The CDR3 coding sequence is TGCAGTGCTAGAGATCCCCTTGCGGGGCGAGGCAATCAGCCCCAGCATTTT. It codes for CSARDPLAGRGNQPQHF.

This clonotype has more than one count but fewer than ten. The J gene is TRBJ2-1, the V gene TRBV6-2 or TRBV6-3; no reliable D call. This CDR3 has 13 amino acids. From germline, CDR1 is MNHEY and CDR2 SVGEGT. The V end was cut by 10 bases, the J end by 4 bases, with 14 bases between. CDR3 residues: CATALGKYNEQFF. In DNA, the CDR3 is TGTGCCACCGCATTGGGGAAATACAATGAGCAGTTCTTC.

The chain couples TRBV20-1 to TRBJ2-3; maybe TRBD2 (6 bases). The CDR3 runs 12 residues. Germline CDR1 reads DFQATT; CDR2 reads SNEGSKA (reference sequence). V was pared by 5 bases and J by 1 base, with 7 bases between. The CDR3 reads CSAPSGTDTQYF. DNA of the CDR3: TGCAGTGCTCCTAGCGGCACAGATACGCAGTATTTT.

There are a few counts of this clonotype. The genes are TRBV19 and TRBJ1-5; TRBD1 is a possible D gene (6 bases). The germline V gene encodes CDR1 LNHDA and CDR2 SQIVND (reference sequence). The CDR3 spans 14 residues. V lost 8 bases, J lost 2 bases, and 13 bases lay in between. CDR3: CASLQGNGNQPQHF. CDR3 nucleotides: TGTGCCAGTTTACAGGGAAATGGCAATCAGCCCCAGCATTTT.

This clonotype was seen more than once but under ten times. The rearrangement joins TRBV12-3 or TRBV12-4 to TRBJ1-4, with 7 nucleotides matching TRBD1. The CDR3 is made up of 16 amino acids. The J segment lost 1 base and the V segment lost 2 bases, leaving 4 bases of the junction unmatched. In DNA form, the CDR3 reads TGTGCCAGCAGTTTAAGGGCAGGGGGAACTAATGAAAAACTGTTTTTT. It specifies CASSLRAGGTNEKLFF.

V is TRBV7-9 and J is TRBJ2-1, with D possibly matching TRBD1 (5 bases). The V gene's germline CDR1 is SEHNR and CDR2 FQNEAQ (reference sequence). This CDR3 spans 17 amino acids. V lost 1 base and J lost 2, with 15 bases in between. CDR3 protein: CASSLDGAGSPYNEQFF. The CDR3 nucleotides read TGTGCCAGCAGCTTAGATGGCGCAGGGTCTCCCTACAATGAGCAGTTCTTC.

The V and J genes are TRBV5-1 and TRBJ1-2; possible D gene TRBD1, 6 bases. The CDR3 sequence is 17 residues long. With 2 bases removed from V and 1 base from J, the gap between germline ends came to 18 bases. The V gene's germline CDR1 is SGHRS and CDR2 YFSETQ. In nucleotides, the CDR3 is TGCGCCAGCAGCTTACTACCCCTGGGACAAATTAACTATGGCTACACCTTC. Its protein product is CASSLLPLGQINYGYTF.

This clonotype was detected many times. The J gene is TRBJ2-1, the V gene TRBV7-2; D is undetermined. The CDR3 is 15 residues long. V was cut by 1 base and J by 5 bases, with 12 bases left in between. Per the germline V gene, CDR1 is SGHTA and CDR2 is FQGNSA. Here the CDR3 DNA reads TGTGCCAGCAGCTTAGTGGGCATAGAGAACAATGAGCAGTTCTTC. It codes for CASSLVGIENNEQFF.